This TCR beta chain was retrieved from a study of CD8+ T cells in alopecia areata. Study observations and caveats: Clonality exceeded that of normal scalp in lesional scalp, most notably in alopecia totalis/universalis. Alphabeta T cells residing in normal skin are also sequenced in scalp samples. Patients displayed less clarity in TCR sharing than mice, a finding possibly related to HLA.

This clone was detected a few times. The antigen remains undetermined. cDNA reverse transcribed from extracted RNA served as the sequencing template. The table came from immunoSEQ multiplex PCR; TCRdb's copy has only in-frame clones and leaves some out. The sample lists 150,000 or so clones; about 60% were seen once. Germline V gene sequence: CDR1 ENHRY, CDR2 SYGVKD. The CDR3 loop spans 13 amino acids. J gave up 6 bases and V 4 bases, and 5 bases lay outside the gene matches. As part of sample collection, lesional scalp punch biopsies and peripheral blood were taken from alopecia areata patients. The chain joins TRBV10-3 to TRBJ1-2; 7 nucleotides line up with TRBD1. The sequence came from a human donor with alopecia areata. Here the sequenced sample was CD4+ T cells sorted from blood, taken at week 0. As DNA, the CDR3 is TGTGCCATCAGTGTCACAGGGGAGGATGGCTACACCTTC. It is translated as CAISVTGEDGYTF.